Below, 2 T cell receptor beta chains from the same sample are listed, as sequenced in a study of breast tumors, draining lymph nodes, adjacent tissues. TCRdb recomputed calls from the multiplex PCR reads with MiXCR, one row per CDR3 protein. The data show some 130,000 distinct CDR3 sequences, 20% to 25% seen once. Axillary draining lymph nodes of breast cancer patients supplied the node samples. Sequences were obtained from axillary lymph node tissue. Receptor source: a female donor with breast cancer. Some clones in this sample may be carry-over from other donors' samples.

This clonotype appeared many times. V and J are TRBV12-3 or TRBV12-4 and TRBJ2-1; 11 nucleotides match TRBD2. This CDR3 contains 15 residues. V was pared by 4 bases and J by 2 bases, with 1 base of the junction left unmatched. The DNA for the CDR3 is TGTGCCAGCAGTTCTAGCGGGAGGCCCTACAATGAGCAGTTCTTC. It yields the protein CASSSSGRPYNEQFF.

In the case of this clonotype: This may be a read error, as it is one base from a much larger clone. This chain's CDR3 is CASGLARDFGTQYF. DNA for the CDR3: TGTGCCAGCGGCTTAGCGCGGGATTTCGGGACCCAGTACTTC. The chain employs TRBV7-2 and TRBJ2-5, with D tentatively TRBD2 (6 bases). The germline V gene encodes CDR1 SGHTA and CDR2 FQGNSA. The CDR3 covers 14 residues.